The TCR gamma chain described here comes from a study of Vδ1+ human thymocytes. Overall study results and limits: Highly polyclonal TRG and TRD repertoires with Gaussian CDR3 length distributions appeared in thymus. Bulk data may be misread because of unexpected Vdelta2 sequences.

RNA was extracted from the cells and then reverse transcribed. Pooled V-gene forward primers with one constant-region reverse primer generated the CDR3 amplicons by multiplex PCR. TCRdb re-called the multiplex PCR reads via CATT. Of approximately 40,000 gamma-chain clones listed, around 20% are singletons. The sorted cells were CD3+ Vdelta1+ Vdelta2- thymocytes from alphabeta-depleted thymus. The CDR3 runs to 13 residues. The V gene's germline CDR1 is VTNTFY and CDR2 YDVSTARD (reference sequence). As concerns this clone: What it binds is unknown. One end of the junction fails to match germline, which may point to a read error.

The material sequenced was Vdelta1+ gamma-delta thymocytes from the thymus. Subset described: FACS-sorted CD3+ TCRalphabeta- TCRVdelta1+ TCRVdelta2- thymocytes. The chain carries TRGV3 and TRGJ1 or TRGJ2. The receptor comes from a girl under three years old who had congenital heart surgery. Here the CDR3 reads CATWVRRLYKKLF. The CDR3, as DNA: TGTGCCACCTGGGTCAGGCGGCTTTATAAGAAACTCTTT.